This is a list of T cell receptor beta chains from one sample in a study of cytotoxic CD8 clonotypes in ibrutinib-treated CLL. The data were produced by immunoSEQ multiplex PCR, yet TCRdb's version contains in-frame clones alone and is incomplete. The sample consists of about 97,000 clones, almost 80% of them appearing once. Material: PBMCs, obtained after 12 months of ibrutinib treatment. These receptors came from a human donor with chronic lymphocytic leukemia. CDR3s include the opening cysteine and the closing phenylalanine or tryptophan. Fields, in order: V gene, J gene, clone size, CDR3 protein. Some rows mark clone size as missing; the rest say once, few, many or name a class of expanded clone.

TRBV2	TRBJ2-2	.	CASRRGLQNTGELFF
TRBV4-1	TRBJ2-3	.	CASSPGDRGSTDTQYF
TRBV14	TRBJ1-2	.	CASSIQGAGGYTF
TRBV5-6	TRBJ1-1	.	CASSPWGGGTEAFF
TRBV19	TRBJ1-1	.	CASSIDLGDSPWNTEAFF
TRBV2	TRBJ1-3	.	CASTGTLGNTIYF
TRBV5-8	TRBJ2-1	few	CASSWGTHLHVNEQFF
TRBV5-1	TRBJ2-7	.	CASSFDSSYEQYF
TRBV13	TRBJ1-2	.	CASTRGAVGLGYTF
TRBV7-9	TRBJ2-5	.	CASSRGLQETQYF
TRBV5-1	TRBJ1-3	.	CASSPGGTGNTIYF
TRBV30	TRBJ1-1	many	CAWRPPDRESTEAFF
TRBV6-6	TRBJ1-1	.	CASSYQGSGNTEAFF
TRBV28	TRBJ2-7	few	CASSSGPYEQYF
TRBV19	TRBJ2-5	.	CASSIGQPQETQYF
TRBV5-1	TRBJ1-4	.	CASSLDGGLPEKLFF
TRBV6-5	TRBJ1-2	medium-sized	CASSYGAQGYGYTF
TRBV21-1	TRBJ2-5	.	CASSKLSGLYQETQYF
TRBV15	TRBJ2-7	.	CATAWGTGEQYF
TRBV10-3	TRBJ2-7	.	CAISERRTAYEQYF
TRBV9	TRBJ2-7	.	CASSAGQTYEQYF
TRBV7-9	TRBJ2-3	.	CASSGRPFTGTQYF
TRBV5-1	TRBJ1-3	.	CASSPTGTGNTIYF
TRBV19	TRBJ1-5	.	CASSWRDLPRRGNQPQHF
TRBV6-5	TRBJ1-2	.	CASSYNYQAGGYTF
TRBV2	TRBJ1-1	few	CASISQGLSNTEAFF
TRBV19	TRBJ2-1	.	CASSIESGGNEQFF
TRBV28	TRBJ1-2	.	CASSSRGGYTF
TRBV5-1	TRBJ1-2	.	CASSFHGATGGYTF
TRBV5-1	TRBJ2-7	.	CASSLQASRSGNEQYF
TRBV2	TRBJ1-3	.	CASSRQFSGNTIYF
TRBV15	TRBJ2-1	once	CATSREGSSYNEQFF
TRBV10-1	TRBJ2-3	.	CASSESLAGVTDTQYF
TRBV7-2	TRBJ1-6	many	CASSLEAGRNSPLHF
TRBV2	TRBJ1-6	.	CASSEALTGNSPLHF
TRBV7-2	TRBJ1-5	few	CASSSTGNQPQHF
TRBV27	TRBJ1-6	.	CASAPDRAHGSPLHF
TRBV10-3	TRBJ2-5	.	CAISEPGGNQETQYF
TRBV28	TRBJ1-5	.	CASRPYNQPQHF
TRBV7-6	TRBJ2-7	.	CASSLEGTSGYEQYF
TRBV6-1	TRBJ2-7	.	CASSDPFRGDYEQYF
TRBV7-3	TRBJ2-3	.	CASSLKRVRQSTDTQYF
TRBV10-3	TRBJ2-3	.	CAIRKTRGSGSTDTQYF